This TCR beta chain originates from a study of CD8 T cells in ankylosing spondylitis. Broader study findings: Within peripheral blood, clones linked to disease were CD8+ and relatively rare.

This clonotype was detected many times. Its antigen is unknown. The TCR beta libraries were generated through quantitative 5'-RACE incorporating molecular barcodes. From the 5' RACE reads, TCRdb called clonotypes with MiXCR, one entry per CDR3 protein. The data contain some 250,000 distinct CDR3 sequences, approximately 11% of them singletons. The CDR3 runs 14 residues. The V end was cut by 5 bases, the J end by 7 bases, with 15 bases between. The V and J genes are TRBV12-3 or TRBV12-4 and TRBJ1-5; D is ambiguous. This receptor was taken from a male donor with ankylosing spondylitis or in good health (not recorded which). Sequenced input: blood, either unsorted or a sorted T cell fraction (not recorded which). Here the CDR3 DNA reads TGTGCCAGCAGTCTCGGATCACTTATACAGCCCCAGCATTTT. Translating it yields CASSLGSLIQPQHF.